This T cell receptor (beta chain) was sequenced for a study of T cell responses to AZD1222 COVID-19 vaccine (TCRdb year 2021). Regarding the study in general: AZD1222 recipients whose second dose came at about 4 weeks and those whose second dose came at about 12 weeks were combined into one group, since spike-specific TCR depth and breadth did not differ between the two schedules. A total of 230 to 250 trial participants underwent TCR sequencing, of whom under 220 had received two doses of AZD1222 and around 25 had received two doses of the MenACWY control vaccine. Trial participants were enrolled into age subgroups of 18-55, 56-69 and 70-plus years, which contained 148, 28 and 57 TCR-sequenced participants, respectively.

The full study reports these points: In the small 56-69-year group, the increase in depth fell short of significance, most likely because of low power. Because no day 14 peak-response samples were available, the repertoires could be characterized only after the peak T cell response. Only six or seven AZD1222 recipients were SARS-CoV-2 seropositive at baseline, limiting conclusions about previously exposed vaccinees. The whole spike protein was spanned by vaccine-associated CD4 TCRs, and dominant responses were seen in regions 160-218 and 743-854. Nearly half of unique spike-specific TCRs reportedly recognized epitopes outside regions mutated in the B.1.351 and B.1.1.7 variants. Most participants were white British and females outnumbered males, and the authors suggested that clonal diversity may have been underestimated. A significant rise in spike-specific TCR breadth and depth was observed after two AZD1222 doses relative to day 0 and relative to MenACWY recipients.

Explained via the paper, the time point label denotes: baseline before first vaccination. Vaccinee samples were obtained from the UK trials COV001 and COV002, which included a single-blind randomized controlled phase 2/3 trial of AZD1222 (ChAdOx1 nCoV-19) in healthy adults. For TCRbeta chain sequencing, PBMC samples were collected from trial participants at day 0 and at day 28 after the second dose. Trimming removed 3 bases from V and 0 bases from J, leaving 3 bases between the germline ends. Sequences SGHAT (CDR1) and FQNNGV (CDR2) are obtained from the germline V gene. The CDR3, from cysteine to phenylalanine, totals 13 residues. CDR3 DNA only is kept here, 39 bases in frame from base 1. The CDR3 regions of human TCRbeta chains were subjected to immunosequencing. Per the source publication's procedure: Repertoire TCRs were checked for matches against a reference library of SARS-CoV-2-specific TCRs that had been generated using the MIRA antigen-specificity platform. Breadth meant the fraction of unique TCRs that were SARS-CoV-2-associated, whereas depth meant the fraction of total T cells that were SARS-CoV-2-associated. Using the MIRA data, each spike-specific TCR was mapped to the spike region that the TCR reacts to and placed in a CD4 or CD8 class. Log10-transformed breadth and depth values were compared by one-way ANOVA with Sidak's multiple comparisons tests. Sourced from immuneACCESS, this table was stored by TCRdb with only in-frame sequences that have V and J called. A share of the clones is absent; for the studies checked, an unresolved V gene accounts for under half, and the remainder has no known explanation. The DNA was the basis for D and trimming; V, J and clone size are from that table. This sample lists some 120,000 clones; roughly 88% were detected once. Around a tenth of the sample is taken by the ten largest.

As regards this clone: There is no known antigen for this receptor. The record has no base qualities; no much larger clone is one base away.

The origin of this receptor is an adult in good health. The sample in question was peripheral blood, obtained on day 0 of AZD1222 vaccination. Recombination connected TRBV11-2 to TRBJ1-3; no D segment can be confidently identified. The DNA sequence is TGTGCCAGCAGCTTTTACTCTGGAAACACCATATATTTT. It codes for CASSFYSGNTIYF.